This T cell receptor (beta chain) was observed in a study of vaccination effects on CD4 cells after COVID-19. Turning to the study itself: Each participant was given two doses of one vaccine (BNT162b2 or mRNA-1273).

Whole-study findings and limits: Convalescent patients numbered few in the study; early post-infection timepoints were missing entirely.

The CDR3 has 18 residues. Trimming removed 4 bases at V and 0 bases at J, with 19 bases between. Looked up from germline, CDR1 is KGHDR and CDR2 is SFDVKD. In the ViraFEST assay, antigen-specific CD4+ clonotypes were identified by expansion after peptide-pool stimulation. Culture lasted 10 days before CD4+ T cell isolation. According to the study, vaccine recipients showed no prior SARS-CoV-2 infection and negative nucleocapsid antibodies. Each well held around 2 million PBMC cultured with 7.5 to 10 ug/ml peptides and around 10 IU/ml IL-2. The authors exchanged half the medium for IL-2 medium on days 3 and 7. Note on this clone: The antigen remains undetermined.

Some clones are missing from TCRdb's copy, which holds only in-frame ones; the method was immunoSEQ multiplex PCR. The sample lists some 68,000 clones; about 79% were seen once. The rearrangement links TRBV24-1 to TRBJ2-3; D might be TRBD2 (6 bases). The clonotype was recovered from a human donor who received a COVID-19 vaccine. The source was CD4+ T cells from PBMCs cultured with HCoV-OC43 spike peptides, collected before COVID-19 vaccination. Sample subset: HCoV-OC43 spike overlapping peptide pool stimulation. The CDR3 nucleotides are TGTGCCACCAGTGACAGGAGGGACCAGAGGGGAAGCACAGATACGCAGTATTTT. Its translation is CATSDRRDQRGSTDTQYF.